The T cell receptor (beta chain) described here comes from a study of T cells after yellow fever vaccination. Across the whole study: Libraries from low-cell-number fractions were prepared with the SMART-Seq v4 Ultra Low Input RNA kit. Study-level results: Clonotypes appearing in both CD4 and CD8 compartments existed, and their share was small.

This clonotype was counted between two and nine times. The antigen is not known. The authors made TCR cDNA by 5'RACE template switching, adding a universal primer site and UMIs. Each CDR3 protein gets one entry after TCRdb re-called the 5' RACE reads with MiXCR. The table records 450,000 to 550,000 distinct CDR3 sequences, roughly 22% of them present only once. The specimen was PBMCs, collected approximately 20 days after the first yellow fever vaccination. The source of this sequence is a man in his late teens or twenties who received the YFV17D yellow fever vaccine.

The CDR3: CASSGDRVGSGANVLTF. In nucleotides, the CDR3 is TGTGCCAGCAGTGGGGACAGGGTAGGCTCTGGGGCCAACGTCCTGACTTTC. The chain uses TRBV6-1 and TRBJ2-6, with 9 bases lining up with TRBD1. V shed 4 bases, J shed 0 bases, and the junction held 4 bases outside the gene matches. Germline values: CDR1 MNHNS, CDR2 SASEGT. CDR3 length: 17 residues.